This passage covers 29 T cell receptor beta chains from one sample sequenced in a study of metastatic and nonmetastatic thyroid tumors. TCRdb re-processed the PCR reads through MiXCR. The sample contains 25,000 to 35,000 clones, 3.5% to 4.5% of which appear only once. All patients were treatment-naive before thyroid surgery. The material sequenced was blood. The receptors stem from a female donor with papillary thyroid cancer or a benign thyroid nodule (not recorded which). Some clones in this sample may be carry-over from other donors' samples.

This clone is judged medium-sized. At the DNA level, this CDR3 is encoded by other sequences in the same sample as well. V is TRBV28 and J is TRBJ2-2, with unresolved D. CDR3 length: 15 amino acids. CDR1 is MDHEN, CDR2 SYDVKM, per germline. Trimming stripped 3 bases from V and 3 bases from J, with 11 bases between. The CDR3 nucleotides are TGTGCCAGCAGTTTCGGTGGGGTGGACACCGGGGAGCTGTTTTTT. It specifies CASSFGGVDTGELFF. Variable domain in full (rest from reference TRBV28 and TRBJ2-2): DVKVTQSSRYLVKRTGEKVFLECVQDMDHENMFWYRQDPGLGLRLIYFSYDVKMKEKGDIPEGYSVSREKKERFSLILESASTNQTSMYLCASSFGGVDTGELFFGEGSRLTVL.

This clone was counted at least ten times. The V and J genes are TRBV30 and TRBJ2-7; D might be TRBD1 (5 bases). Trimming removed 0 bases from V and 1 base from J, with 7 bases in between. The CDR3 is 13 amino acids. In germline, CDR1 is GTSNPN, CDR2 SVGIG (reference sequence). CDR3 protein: CAWSVQVSYEQYF. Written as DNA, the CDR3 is TGTGCCTGGAGTGTACAGGTTTCCTACGAGCAGTACTTC. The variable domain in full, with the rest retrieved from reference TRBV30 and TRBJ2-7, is SQTIHQWPATLVQPVGSPLSLECTVEGTSNPNLYWYRQAAGRGLQLLFYSVGIGQISSEVPQNLSASRPQDRQFILSSKKLLLSDSGFYLCAWSVQVSYEQYFGPGTRLTVT.

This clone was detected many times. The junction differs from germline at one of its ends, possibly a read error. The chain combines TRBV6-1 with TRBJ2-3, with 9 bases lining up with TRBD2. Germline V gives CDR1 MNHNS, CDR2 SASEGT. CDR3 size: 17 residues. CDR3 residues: CASAKKGTSWLTDTRYF. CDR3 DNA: TGTGCCAGCGCTAAGAAAGGGACTAGCTGGCTCACAGATACGCGGTATTTT.

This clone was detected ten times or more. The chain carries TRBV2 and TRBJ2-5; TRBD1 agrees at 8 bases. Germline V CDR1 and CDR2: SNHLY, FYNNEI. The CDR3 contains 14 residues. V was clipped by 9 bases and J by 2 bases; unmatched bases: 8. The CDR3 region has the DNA TGTGCCAGGGGACAGGAAACCAAACAAGAGACCCAGTACTTC. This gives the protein CARGQETKQETQYF.

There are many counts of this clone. The CDR3 here is CASTQTGTSGWDEQFF. The CDR3, as DNA: TGTGCCAGCACCCAGACCGGGACTAGCGGATGGGATGAGCAGTTCTTC. The chain joins TRBV11-2 to TRBJ2-1; 11 nucleotides match TRBD2. CDR1 and CDR2 from the germline V gene are SGHAT and FQNNGV. J lost 8 bases, V lost 7 bases, and 13 bases had no gene match. This CDR3 has 16 amino acids. Supplemented by reference TRBV11-2 and TRBJ2-1, the full variable domain reads EAGVAQSPRYKIIEKRQSVAFWCNPISGHATLYWYQQILGQGPKLLIQFQNNGVVDDSQLPKDRFSAERLKGVDSTLKIQPAKLEDSAVYLCASTQTGTSGWDEQFFGPGTRLTVL.

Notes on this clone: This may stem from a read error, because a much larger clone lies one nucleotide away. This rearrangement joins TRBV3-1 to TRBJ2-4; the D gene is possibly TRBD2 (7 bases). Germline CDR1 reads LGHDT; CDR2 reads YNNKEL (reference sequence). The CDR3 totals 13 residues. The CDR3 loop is CASRKGGADIRYF. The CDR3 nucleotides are TGTGCCAGCAGGAAGGGGGGGGCCGACATTCGGTACTTC.

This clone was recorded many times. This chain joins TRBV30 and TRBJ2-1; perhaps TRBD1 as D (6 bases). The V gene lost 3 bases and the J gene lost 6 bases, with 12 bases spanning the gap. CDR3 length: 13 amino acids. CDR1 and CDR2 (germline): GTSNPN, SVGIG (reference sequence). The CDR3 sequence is CAWSPGHVNEQFF. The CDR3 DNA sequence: TGTGCCTGGAGCCCGGGACACGTCAATGAGCAGTTCTTC.

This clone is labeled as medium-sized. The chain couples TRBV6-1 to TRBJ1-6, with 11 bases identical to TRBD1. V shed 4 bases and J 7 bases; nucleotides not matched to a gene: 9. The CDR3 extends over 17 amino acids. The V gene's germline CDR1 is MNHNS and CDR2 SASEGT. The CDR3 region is CASSVVLRDRGNSPLHF. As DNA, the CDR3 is TGTGCCAGCAGTGTCGTCCTCCGGGACAGGGGGAATTCACCCCTCCACTTT.

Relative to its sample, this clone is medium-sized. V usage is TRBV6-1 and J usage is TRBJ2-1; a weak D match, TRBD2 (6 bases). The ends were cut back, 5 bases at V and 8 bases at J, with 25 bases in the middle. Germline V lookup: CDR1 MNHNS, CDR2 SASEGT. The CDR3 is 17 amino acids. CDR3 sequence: CASSSNRRTGAIYEQFF. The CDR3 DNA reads TGTGCCAGCAGTTCCAACCGAAGGACGGGAGCAATTTATGAGCAGTTCTTC.

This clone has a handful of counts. The CDR3 DNA sequence: TGTGCCAGCAGTGAGCTCGGGACAGGGAGGAATTCACCCCTCCACTTT. Translation gives CASSELGTGRNSPLHF. The chain combines TRBV2 with TRBJ1-6; 9 bases line up with TRBD1. Germline V gene data show CDR1 as SNHLY and CDR2 as FYNNEI. This CDR3 has 16 residues. The V gene end was trimmed by 3 bases and the J gene end by 7 bases; junction bases not matched to a gene: 7.

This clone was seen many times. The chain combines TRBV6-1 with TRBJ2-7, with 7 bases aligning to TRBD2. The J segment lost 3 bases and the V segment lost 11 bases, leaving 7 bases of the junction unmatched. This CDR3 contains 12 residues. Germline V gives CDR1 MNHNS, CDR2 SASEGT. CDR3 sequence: CAAAGTIYEQYF. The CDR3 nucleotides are TGTGCCGCGGCCGGGACTATCTACGAGCAGTACTTC.

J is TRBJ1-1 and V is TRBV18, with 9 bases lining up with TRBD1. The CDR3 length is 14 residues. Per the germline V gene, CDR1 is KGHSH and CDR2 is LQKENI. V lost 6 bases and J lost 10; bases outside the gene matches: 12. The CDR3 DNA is TGTGCCAGCTCGGAAACACAGGGGGCCCGACTAGCTTTCTTT. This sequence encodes CASSETQGARLAFF.

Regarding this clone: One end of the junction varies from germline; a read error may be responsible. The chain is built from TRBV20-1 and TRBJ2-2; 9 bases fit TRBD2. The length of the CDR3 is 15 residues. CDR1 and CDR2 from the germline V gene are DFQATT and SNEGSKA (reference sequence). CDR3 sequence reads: CSARVSGSNTEELCF. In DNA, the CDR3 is TGCAGTGCTAGAGTTAGCGGGAGTAACACCGAGGAGCTGTGTTTT.

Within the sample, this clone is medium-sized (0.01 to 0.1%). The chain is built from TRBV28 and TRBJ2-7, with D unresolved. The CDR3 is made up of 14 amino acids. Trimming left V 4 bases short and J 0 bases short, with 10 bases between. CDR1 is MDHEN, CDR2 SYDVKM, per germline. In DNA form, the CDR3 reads TGTGCCAGCAGTTCCAGTATTTTCTCCTACGAGCAGTACTTC. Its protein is CASSSSIFSYEQYF.

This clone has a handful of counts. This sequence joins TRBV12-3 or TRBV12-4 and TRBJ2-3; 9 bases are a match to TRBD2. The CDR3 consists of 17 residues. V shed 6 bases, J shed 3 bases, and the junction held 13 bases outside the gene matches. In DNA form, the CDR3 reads TGTGCCAGCAGCTCGTCAGAGGCGGGAGGGGGGACAGATACGCAGTATTTT. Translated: CASSSSEAGGGTDTQYF.

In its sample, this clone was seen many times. The CDR3 spells CASSPDRTATDTEAFF. The DNA of the CDR3 is TGTGCCAGCTCACCAGATAGGACAGCCACCGACACTGAAGCTTTCTTT. This rearrangement joins TRBV18 to TRBJ1-1; maybe TRBD1 (6 bases). Germline V gene sequence: CDR1 KGHSH, CDR2 LQKENI. CDR3 length: 16 amino acids. V lost 2 bases to trimming and J lost 3 bases, with 16 bases between them.

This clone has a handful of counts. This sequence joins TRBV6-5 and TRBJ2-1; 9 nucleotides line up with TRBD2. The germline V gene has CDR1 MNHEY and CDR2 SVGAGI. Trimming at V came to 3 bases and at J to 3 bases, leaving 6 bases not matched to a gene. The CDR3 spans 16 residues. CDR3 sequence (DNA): TGTGCCAGCAGTTATTCAGCGGGAGGCAACTACAATGAGCAGTTCTTC. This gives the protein CASSYSAGGNYNEQFF.

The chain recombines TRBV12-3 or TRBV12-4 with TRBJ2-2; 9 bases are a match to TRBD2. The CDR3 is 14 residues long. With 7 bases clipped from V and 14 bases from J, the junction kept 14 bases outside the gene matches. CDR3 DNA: TGTGCCAGCATTTTTGGGCGGGAGGGGGAGGAACTGTTTTTT. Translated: CASIFGREGEELFF.

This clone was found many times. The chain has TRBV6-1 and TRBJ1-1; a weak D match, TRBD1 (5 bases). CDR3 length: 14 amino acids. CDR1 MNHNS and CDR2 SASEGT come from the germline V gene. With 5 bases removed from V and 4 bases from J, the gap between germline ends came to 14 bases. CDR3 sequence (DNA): TGTGCCAGCAGTTACCGGGGCGGGGGCACTGAAGCTTTCTTT. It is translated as CASSYRGGGTEAFF.

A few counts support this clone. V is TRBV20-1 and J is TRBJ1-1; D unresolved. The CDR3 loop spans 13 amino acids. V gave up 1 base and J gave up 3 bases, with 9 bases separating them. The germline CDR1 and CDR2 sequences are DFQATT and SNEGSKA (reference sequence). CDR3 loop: CSARGEGDTEAFF. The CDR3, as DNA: TGCAGTGCTAGAGGGGAGGGCGACACTGAAGCTTTCTTT.

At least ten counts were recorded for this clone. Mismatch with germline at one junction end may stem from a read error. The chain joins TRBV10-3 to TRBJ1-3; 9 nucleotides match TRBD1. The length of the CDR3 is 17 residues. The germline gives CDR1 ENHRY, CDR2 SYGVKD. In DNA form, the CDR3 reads TGTGCCATCAGAGGGACAGGGCAATTTGGATTTGGAACCACCATATATTTT. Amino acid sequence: CAIRGTGQFGFGTTIYF.

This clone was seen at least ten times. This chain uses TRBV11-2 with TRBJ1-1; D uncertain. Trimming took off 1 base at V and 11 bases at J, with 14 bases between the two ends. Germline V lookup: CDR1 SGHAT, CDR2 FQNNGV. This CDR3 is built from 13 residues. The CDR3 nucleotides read TGTGCCAGCAGCTTAGGGCCGCGAGCGGATGCTTTCTTT. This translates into CASSLGPRADAFF. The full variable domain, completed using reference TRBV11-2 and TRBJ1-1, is EAGVAQSPRYKIIEKRQSVAFWCNPISGHATLYWYQQILGQGPKLLIQFQNNGVVDDSQLPKDRFSAERLKGVDSTLKIQPAKLEDSAVYLCASSLGPRADAFFGQGTRLTVV.

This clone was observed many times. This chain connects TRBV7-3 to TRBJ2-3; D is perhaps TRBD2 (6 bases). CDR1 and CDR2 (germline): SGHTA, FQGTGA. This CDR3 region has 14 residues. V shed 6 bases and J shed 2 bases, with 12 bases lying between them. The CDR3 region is CASSFSGFTDTQYF. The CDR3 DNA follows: TGTGCCAGCAGTTTTAGCGGATTCACAGATACGCAGTATTTT.

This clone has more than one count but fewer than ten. As DNA, the CDR3 is TGTGCCACCAGCAGGGTCATCTCGGCGACAGATACGCAGTATTTT. Translated: CATSRVISATDTQYF. This chain connects TRBV15 to TRBJ2-3; D is undetermined. This CDR3 has 15 amino acids. CDR1 and CDR2 (germline): LNHNV, YYDKDF (reference sequence). Trimming stripped 3 bases from V and 3 bases from J, with 13 bases between.

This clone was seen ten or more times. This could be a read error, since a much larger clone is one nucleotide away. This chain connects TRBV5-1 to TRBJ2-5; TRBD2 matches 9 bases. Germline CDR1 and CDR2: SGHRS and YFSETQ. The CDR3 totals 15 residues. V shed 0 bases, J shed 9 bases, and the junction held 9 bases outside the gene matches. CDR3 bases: TGCGCCAGCAGCTTGGCTAGCGGGAAGGAAAAGGCCCAGTACTTC. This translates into CASSLASGKEKAQYF.

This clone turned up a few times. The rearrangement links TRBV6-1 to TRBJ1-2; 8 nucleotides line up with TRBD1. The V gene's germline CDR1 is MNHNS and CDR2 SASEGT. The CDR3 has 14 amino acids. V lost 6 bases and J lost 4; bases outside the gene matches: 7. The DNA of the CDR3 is TGTGCCAGCAGAGTCGGACAGGGAATCTATGGCTACACCTTC. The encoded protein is CASRVGQGIYGYTF.

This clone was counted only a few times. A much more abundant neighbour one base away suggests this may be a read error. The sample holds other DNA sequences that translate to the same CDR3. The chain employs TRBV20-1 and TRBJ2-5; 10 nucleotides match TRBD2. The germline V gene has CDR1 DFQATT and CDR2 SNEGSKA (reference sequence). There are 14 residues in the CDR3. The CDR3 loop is CSARDRLAGEAQYF. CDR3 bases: TGCAGTGCTAGAGACAGGCTAGCGGGAGAGGCCCAGTACTTC.

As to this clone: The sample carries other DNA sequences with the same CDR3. The CDR3 protein is CATSDSLGGRDRGWNEQFF. Written as DNA, the CDR3 is TGTGCCACCAGTGATTCACTGGGGGGACGGGACAGGGGGTGGAATGAGCAGTTCTTC. The chain uses TRBV24-1 and TRBJ2-1; TRBD1 matches at 11 bases. The V and J ends lost 2 bases and 7 bases, in that order; junction bases with no gene match: 15. This CDR3 spans 19 amino acids. CDR1 and CDR2 from the germline V gene are KGHDR and SFDVKD.

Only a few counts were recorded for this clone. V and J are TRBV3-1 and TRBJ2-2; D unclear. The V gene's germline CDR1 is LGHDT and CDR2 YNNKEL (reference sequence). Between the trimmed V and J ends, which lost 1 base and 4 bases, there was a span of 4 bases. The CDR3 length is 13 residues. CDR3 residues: CASSQGSTGELFF. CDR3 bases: TGTGCCAGCAGCCAAGGGAGCACCGGGGAGCTGTTTTTT.